This is a list of T cell receptor beta chains from one sample in a study of blood T cell repertoires in COVID-19. Profiling relied on immunoSEQ multiplex PCR, and the TCRdb table lists in-frame clones only, not all of them. This sample has around 70,000 clones, with just over 85% found just once. Sequences were obtained from peripheral blood. Source of these receptors: a human donor in a cohort sampled during active COVID-19. CDR3s include the opening cysteine and the closing phenylalanine or tryptophan. D genes are given only for firm matches. Clone size is stated in some rows and not others, as once, few, many or a class when expanded.

TRBV7-8	once	TRBD1	TRBJ2-7	CASSLAYGDRANTGQYF	TGTGCCAGCAGCTTAGCGTACGGGGACAGGGCCAATACAGGGCAGTACTTC
TRBV5-4	once	TRBD1	TRBJ1-1	CASRPSTGSAGTEAFF	TGTGCCAGCAGGCCATCGACAGGGTCCGCGGGCACTGAAGCTTTCTTT
TRBV10-1	few	-	TRBJ2-1	CASSGQGGQFF	TGCGCCAGCAGTGGACAGGGAGGGCAGTTCTTC
TRBV7-9	few	TRBD2	TRBJ2-7	CASSWGGYEQYF	TGTGCCAGCAGCTGGGGGGGTTACGAGCAGTACTTC
TRBV19	-	-	TRBJ1-2	CASSIETGGYTF	TGTGCCAGTAGTATAGAGACGGGAGGCTACACCTTC
TRBV18	-	-	TRBJ1-1	CASSLGQPNTEAFF	TGTGCCAGCTCTCTTGGACAGCCGAACACTGAAGCTTTCTTT
TRBV7-2	-	TRBD1	TRBJ1-1	CASSKRQGLNTEAFF	TGTGCCAGCAGCAAGAGACAGGGATTGAACACTGAAGCTTTCTTT
TRBV15	-	-	TRBJ2-5	CATSRASGGLETQYF	TGTGCCACCAGCAGGGCCTCAGGAGGGCTGGAGACCCAGTACTTC
TRBV7-3	-	-	TRBJ2-3	CASSLGAGDLTDTQYF	TGTGCCAGCAGCTTGGGGGCCGGAGACCTCACAGATACGCAGTATTTT
TRBV9	-	TRBD1	TRBJ2-2	CASSIDRGQTGELFF	TGTGCCAGCAGCATTGACAGGGGCCAAACCGGGGAGCTGTTTTTT
TRBV6-5	-	TRBD1	TRBJ2-7	CASRGDRVLYEQYF	TGTGCCAGCCGCGGGGACAGGGTCCTCTACGAGCAGTACTTC
TRBV21-1	-	-	TRBJ2-5	CASSGDGPASAGGPETQYF	TGTGCCAGCAGCGGGGACGGACCAGCCTCAGCGGGAGGGCCGGAGACCCAGTACTTC
TRBV28	-	TRBD1	TRBJ1-1	CASREQQGGGTEAFF	TGTGCCAGCAGAGAACAACAGGGGGGAGGAACTGAAGCTTTCTTT